This TCR beta chain emerged from a study of metastatic and nonmetastatic thyroid tumors. Study in general: Repertoire comparisons spanned blood and tumor or nodule tissue from malignant and benign thyroid patients.

The germline gives CDR1 LGHNA, CDR2 YNFKEQ. The CDR3 spans 19 residues. V shed 0 bases, J shed 0 bases, and the junction held 9 bases outside the gene matches. This clone appeared many times. Study processing details: Building a distant-metastasis classifier for papillary thyroid cancer drew on CDR3 differences across clinicopathological groups. Via MiXCR, TCRdb re-called the PCR reads. The V and J calls reflect TCRdb's pipeline rather than the authors' work. The sample contains tens of thousands of clones, roughly 12% of which appear only once. Patients were all untreated before their thyroid surgery.

The chain employs TRBV4-2 and TRBJ2-3, with TRBD2 matching over 10 bases. Sequences were obtained from blood. This receptor was identified in a female donor with papillary thyroid cancer or a benign thyroid nodule (not recorded which). Some clones in this sample may be carry-over from other donors' samples. The CDR3 sequence is CASSQEGLALGASTDTQYF. The DNA of the CDR3 is TGTGCCAGCAGCCAAGAGGGACTAGCGCTGGGGGCTAGCACAGATACGCAGTATTTT.